This T cell receptor (beta chain) was captured by sequencing in a study of OX40 agonist ivuxolimab in advanced cancers. Across the whole study: People in dose escalation had one of these cancers: hepatocellular carcinoma, melanoma, renal cell or head and neck cancer. People who had prior anti-PD-1, anti-PD-L1 or anti-CTLA-4 therapy could take part, and around 40% had some. Whole-study findings and limits: Researchers report that CD8+ T cells had, on average, more expanded clones than CD4+. Antigen specificity was not determined for the expanded peripheral T cells.

Germline V gene lookup returns CDR1 SGHTA and CDR2 FQGNSA. Trimming cost V 2 bases and J 2 bases, with 17 bases left between them. The CDR3 consists of 17 residues. Repertoires were generated with immunoSEQ multiplex PCR, while TCRdb's copy carries only in-frame clones and drops some. Here the sample spans about 74,000 clones, around 82% being singletons. As regards this clone: Its antigen is unidentified.

Sequences were derived from CD4+ or CD8+ T cells sorted from blood, sampled in a trial of the OX40 agonist ivuxolimab. The chain employs TRBV7-2 and TRBJ2-3, with D possibly matching TRBD2 (5 bases). The receptor's source is an adult with an advanced solid tumor such as melanoma, head and neck, liver or kidney cancer. In DNA form, the CDR3 reads TGTGCCAGCAGCTTACAGGTCGGGCTAGCAGACACAGATACGCAGTATTTT. Encoded protein: CASSLQVGLADTDTQYF.